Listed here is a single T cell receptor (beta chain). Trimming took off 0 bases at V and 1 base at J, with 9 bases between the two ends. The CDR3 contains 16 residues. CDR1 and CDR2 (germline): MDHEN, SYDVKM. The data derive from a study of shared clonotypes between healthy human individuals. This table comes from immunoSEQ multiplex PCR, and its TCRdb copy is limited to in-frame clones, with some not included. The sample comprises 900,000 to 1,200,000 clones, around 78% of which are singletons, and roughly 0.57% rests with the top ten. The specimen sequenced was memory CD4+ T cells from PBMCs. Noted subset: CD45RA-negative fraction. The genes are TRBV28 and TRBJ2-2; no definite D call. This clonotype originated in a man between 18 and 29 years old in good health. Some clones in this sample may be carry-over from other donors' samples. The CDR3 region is CASSLWGRGNTGELFF. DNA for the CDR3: TGTGCCAGCAGTTTATGGGGCAGAGGGAACACCGGGGAGCTGTTTTTT.